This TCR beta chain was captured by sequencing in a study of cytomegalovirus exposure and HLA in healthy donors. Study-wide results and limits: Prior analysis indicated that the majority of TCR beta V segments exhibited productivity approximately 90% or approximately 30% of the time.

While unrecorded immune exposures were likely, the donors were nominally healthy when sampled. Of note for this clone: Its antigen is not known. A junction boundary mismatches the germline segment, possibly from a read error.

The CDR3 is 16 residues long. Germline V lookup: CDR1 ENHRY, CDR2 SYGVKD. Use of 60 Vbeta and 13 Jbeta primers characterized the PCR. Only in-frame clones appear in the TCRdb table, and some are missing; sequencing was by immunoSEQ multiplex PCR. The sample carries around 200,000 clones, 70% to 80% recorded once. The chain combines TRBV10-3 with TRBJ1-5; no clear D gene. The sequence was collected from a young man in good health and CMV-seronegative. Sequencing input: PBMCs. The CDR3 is CASSEGGSLGNQPQHF. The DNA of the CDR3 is TGTGCCAGCAGTGAAGGCGGCTCCCTGGGCAATCAGCCCCAGCATTTT.